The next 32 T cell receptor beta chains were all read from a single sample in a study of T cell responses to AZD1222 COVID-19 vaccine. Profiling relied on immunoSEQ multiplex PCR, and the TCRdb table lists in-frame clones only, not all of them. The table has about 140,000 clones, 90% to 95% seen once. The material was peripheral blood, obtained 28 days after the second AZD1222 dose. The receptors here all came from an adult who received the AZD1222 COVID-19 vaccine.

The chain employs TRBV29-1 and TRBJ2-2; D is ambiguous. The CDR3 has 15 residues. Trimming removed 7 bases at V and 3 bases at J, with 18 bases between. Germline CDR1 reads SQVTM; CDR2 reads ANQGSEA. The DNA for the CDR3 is TGCAGCGCCGCCAACACCGGGCAAGACACCGGGGAGCTGTTTTTT. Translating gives CSAANTGQDTGELFF.

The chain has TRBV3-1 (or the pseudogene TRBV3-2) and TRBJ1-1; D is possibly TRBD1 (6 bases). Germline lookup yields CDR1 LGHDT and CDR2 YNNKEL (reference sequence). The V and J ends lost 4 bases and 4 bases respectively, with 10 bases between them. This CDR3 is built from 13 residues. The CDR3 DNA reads TGTGCCAGCAGCCCACAGGGAGGCACTGAAGCTTTCTTT. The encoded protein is CASSPQGGTEAFF.

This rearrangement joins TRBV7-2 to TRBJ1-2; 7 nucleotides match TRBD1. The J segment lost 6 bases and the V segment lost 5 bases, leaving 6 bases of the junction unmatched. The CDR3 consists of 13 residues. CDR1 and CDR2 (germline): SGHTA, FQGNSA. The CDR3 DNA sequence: TGTGCCAGCAGCACGAGACAGGGTCATGGCTACACCTTC. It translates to CASSTRQGHGYTF.

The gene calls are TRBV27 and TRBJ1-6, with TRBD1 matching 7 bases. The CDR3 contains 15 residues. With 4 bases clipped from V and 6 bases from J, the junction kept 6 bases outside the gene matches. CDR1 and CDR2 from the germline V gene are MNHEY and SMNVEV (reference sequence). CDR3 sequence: CASSSLGTVNSPLHF. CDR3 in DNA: TGTGCCAGCAGTTCCCTCGGGACAGTTAATTCACCCCTCCACTTT.

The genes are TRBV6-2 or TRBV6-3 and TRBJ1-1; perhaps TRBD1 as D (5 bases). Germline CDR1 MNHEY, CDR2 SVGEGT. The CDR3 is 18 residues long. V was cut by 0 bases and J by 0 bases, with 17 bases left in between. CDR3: CASSYSMQGGKVNTEAFF. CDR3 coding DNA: TGTGCCAGCAGTTACTCGATGCAGGGTGGTAAGGTGAACACTGAAGCTTTCTTT.

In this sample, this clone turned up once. The CDR3 DNA is TGTGCCAGCAGTTCACAGGGCCCCAATGGCTACACCTTC. Protein sequence: CASSSQGPNGYTF. The V call is TRBV7-9, the J call TRBJ1-2, with TRBD1 as a possible D gene (6 bases). Germline V gene lookup returns CDR1 SEHNR and CDR2 FQNEAQ (reference sequence). This CDR3 region has 13 residues. Trimming stripped 6 bases from V and 6 bases from J, with 14 bases between.

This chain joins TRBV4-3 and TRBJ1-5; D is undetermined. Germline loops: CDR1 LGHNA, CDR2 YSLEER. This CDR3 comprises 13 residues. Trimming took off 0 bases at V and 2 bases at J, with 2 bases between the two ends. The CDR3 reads CASSQDRNQPQHF. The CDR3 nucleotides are TGCGCCAGCAGCCAAGATCGCAATCAGCCCCAGCATTTT.

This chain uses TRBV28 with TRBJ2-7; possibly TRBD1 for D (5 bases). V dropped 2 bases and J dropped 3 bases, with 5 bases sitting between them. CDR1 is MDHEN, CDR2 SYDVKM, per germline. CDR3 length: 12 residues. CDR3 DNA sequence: TGTGCCAGCAGTTTACAGGGCTACGAGCAGTACTTC. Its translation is CASSLQGYEQYF. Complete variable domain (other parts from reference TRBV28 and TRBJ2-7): DVKVTQSSRYLVKRTGEKVFLECVQDMDHENMFWYRQDPGLGLRLIYFSYDVKMKEKGDIPEGYSVSREKKERFSLILESASTNQTSMYLCASSLQGYEQYFGPGTRLTVT.

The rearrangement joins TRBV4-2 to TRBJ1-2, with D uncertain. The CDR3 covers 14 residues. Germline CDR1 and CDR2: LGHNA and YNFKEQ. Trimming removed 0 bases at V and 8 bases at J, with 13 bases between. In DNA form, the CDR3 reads TGTGCCAGCAGCCAAGATGTAAGATCCAGGGGCTACACCTTC. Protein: CASSQDVRSRGYTF.

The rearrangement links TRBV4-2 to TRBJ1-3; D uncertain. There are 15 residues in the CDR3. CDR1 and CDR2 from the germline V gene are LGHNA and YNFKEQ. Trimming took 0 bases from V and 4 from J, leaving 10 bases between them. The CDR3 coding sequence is TGTGCCAGCAGCCAAGAACCGTTTTTGGGAAACACCATATATTTT. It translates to CASSQEPFLGNTIYF.

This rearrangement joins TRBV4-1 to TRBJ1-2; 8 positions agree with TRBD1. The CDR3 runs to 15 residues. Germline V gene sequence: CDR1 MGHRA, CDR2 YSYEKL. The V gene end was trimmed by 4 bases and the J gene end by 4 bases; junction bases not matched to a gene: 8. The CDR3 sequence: CASSRLNRGSYGYTF. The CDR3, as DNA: TGCGCCAGCAGCCGCCTGAACAGGGGGTCCTATGGCTACACCTTC.

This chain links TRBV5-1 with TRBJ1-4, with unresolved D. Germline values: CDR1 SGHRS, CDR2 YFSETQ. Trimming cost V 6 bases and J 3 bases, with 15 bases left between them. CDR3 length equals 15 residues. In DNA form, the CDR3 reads TGCGCCAGCAAGGACCTCCGGGGTTCTAATGAAAAACTGTTTTTT. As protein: CASKDLRGSNEKLFF. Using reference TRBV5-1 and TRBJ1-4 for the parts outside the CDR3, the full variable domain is KAGVTQTPRYLIKTRGQQVTLSCSPISGHRSVSWYQQTPGQGLQFLFEYFSETQRNKGNFPGRFSGRQFSNSRSEMNVSTLELGDSALYLCASKDLRGSNEKLFFGSGTQLSVL.

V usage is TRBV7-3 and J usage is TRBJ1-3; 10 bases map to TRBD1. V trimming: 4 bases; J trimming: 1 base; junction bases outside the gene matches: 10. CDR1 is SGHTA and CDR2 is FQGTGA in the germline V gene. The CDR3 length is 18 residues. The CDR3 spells CASSSLPRDRGSGNTIYF. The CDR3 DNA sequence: TGTGCCAGCAGCTCGCTACCCCGGGACAGGGGATCTGGAAACACCATATATTTT. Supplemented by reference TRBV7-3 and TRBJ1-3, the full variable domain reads GAGVSQTPSNKVTEKGKYVELRCDPISGHTALYWYRQSLGQGPEFLIYFQGTGAADDSGLPNDRFFAVRPEGSVSTLKIQRTERGDSAVYLCASSSLPRDRGSGNTIYFGEGSWLTVV.

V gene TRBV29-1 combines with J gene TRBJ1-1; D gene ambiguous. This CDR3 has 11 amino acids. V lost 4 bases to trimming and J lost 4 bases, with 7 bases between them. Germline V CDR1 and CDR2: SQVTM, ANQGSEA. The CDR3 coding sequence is TGCAGCGTTGGGGTGGGCACTGAAGCTTTCTTT. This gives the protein CSVGVGTEAFF. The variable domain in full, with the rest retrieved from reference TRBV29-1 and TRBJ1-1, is SAVISQKPSRDICQRGTSLTIQCQVDSQVTMMFWYRQQPGQSLTLIATANQGSEATYESGFVIDKFPISRPNLTFSTLTVSNMSPEDSSIYLCSVGVGTEAFFGQGTRLTVV.

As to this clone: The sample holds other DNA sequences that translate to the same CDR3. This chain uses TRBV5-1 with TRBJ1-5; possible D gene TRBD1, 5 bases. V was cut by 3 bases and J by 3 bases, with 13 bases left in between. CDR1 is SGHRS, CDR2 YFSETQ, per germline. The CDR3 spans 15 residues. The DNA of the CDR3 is TGCGCCAGCAGCTCCGATGGACAACCCAATCAGCCCCAGCATTTT. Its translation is CASSSDGQPNQPQHF.

In DNA form, the CDR3 reads TGTGCCAGCAGCTTAGGGGCTCAGCCCCAGCATTTT. It encodes CASSLGAQPQHF. The V gene is TRBV7-9, the J gene TRBJ1-5, with unresolved D. The V gene's germline CDR1 is SEHNR and CDR2 FQNEAQ (reference sequence). CDR3 size: 12 residues. V lost 1 base to trimming and J lost 6 bases, with 4 bases between them.

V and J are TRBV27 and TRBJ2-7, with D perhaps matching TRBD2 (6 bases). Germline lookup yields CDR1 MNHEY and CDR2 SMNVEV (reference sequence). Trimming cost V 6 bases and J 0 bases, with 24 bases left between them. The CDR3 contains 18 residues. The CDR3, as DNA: TGTGCCAGCAGCAGGACGGCCTCCCTAGCGAGACACTCCTACGAGCAGTACTTC. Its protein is CASSRTASLARHSYEQYF.

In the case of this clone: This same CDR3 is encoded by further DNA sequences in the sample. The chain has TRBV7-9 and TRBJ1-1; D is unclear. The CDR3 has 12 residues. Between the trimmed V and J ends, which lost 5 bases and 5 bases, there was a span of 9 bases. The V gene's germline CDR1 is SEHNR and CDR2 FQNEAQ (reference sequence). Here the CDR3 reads CASSPGGTEAFF. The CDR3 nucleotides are TGTGCCAGCAGCCCAGGAGGGACTGAAGCTTTCTTT. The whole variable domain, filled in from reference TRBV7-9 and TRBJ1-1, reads DTGVSQNPRHKITKRGQNVTFRCDPISEHNRLYWYRQTLGQGPEFLTYFQNEAQLEKSRLLSDRFSAERPKGSFSTLEIQRTEQGDSAMYLCASSPGGTEAFFGQGTRLTVV.

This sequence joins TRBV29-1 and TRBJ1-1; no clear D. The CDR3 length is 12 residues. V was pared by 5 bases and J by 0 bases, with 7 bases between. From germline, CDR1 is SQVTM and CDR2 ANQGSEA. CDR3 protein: CSVQSVNTEAFF. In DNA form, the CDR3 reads TGCAGCGTTCAATCTGTGAACACTGAAGCTTTCTTT.

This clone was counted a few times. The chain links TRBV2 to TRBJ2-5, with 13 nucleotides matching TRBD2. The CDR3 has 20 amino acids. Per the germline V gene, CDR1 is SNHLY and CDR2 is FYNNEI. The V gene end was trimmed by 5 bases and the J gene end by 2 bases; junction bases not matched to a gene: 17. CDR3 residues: CASSPGTSGISGSTQETQYF. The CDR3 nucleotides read TGTGCCAGCAGTCCCGGGACTAGCGGGATCTCGGGCTCCACTCAAGAGACCCAGTACTTC.

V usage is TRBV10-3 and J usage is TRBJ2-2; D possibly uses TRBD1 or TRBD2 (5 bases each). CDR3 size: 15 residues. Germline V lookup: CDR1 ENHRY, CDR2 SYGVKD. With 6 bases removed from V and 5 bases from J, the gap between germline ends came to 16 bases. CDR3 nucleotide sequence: TGTGCCATCAGCTGGGGCAGGGAGTGGACCGGGGAGCTGTTTTTT. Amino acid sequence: CAISWGREWTGELFF.

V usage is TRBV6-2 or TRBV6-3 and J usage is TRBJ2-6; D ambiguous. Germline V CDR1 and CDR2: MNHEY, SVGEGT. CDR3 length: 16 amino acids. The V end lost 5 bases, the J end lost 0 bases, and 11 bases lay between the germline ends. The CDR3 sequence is CASSPWHVSGANVLTF. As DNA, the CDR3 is TGTGCCAGCAGTCCCTGGCATGTCTCTGGGGCCAACGTCCTGACTTTC.

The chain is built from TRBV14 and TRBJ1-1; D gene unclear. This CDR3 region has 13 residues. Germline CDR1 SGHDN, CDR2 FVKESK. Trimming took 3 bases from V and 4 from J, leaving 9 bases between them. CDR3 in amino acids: CASSQGWGTEAFF. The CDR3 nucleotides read TGTGCCAGCAGCCAGGGGTGGGGCACTGAAGCTTTCTTT. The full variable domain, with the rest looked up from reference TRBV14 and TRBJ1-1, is EAGVTQFPSHSVIEKGQTVTLRCDPISGHDNLYWYRRVMGKEIKFLLHFVKESKQDESGMPNNRFLAERTGGTYSTLKVQPAELEDSGVYFCASSQGWGTEAFFGQGTRLTVV.

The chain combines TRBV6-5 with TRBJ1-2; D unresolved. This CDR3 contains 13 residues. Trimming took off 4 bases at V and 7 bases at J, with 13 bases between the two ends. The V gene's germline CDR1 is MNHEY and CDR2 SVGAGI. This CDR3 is CASSSGRSGGYTF. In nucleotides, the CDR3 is TGTGCCAGCAGTTCCGGACGGTCTGGTGGCTACACCTTC.

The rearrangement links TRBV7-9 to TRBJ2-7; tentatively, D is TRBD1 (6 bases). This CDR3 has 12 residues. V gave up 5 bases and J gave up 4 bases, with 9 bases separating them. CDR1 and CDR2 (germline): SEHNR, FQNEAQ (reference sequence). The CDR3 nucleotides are TGTGCCAGCAGCCAACAGGGATACGAGCAGTACTTC. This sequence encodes CASSQQGYEQYF. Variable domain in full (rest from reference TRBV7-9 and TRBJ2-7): DTGVSQNPRHKITKRGQNVTFRCDPISEHNRLYWYRQTLGQGPEFLTYFQNEAQLEKSRLLSDRFSAERPKGSFSTLEIQRTEQGDSAMYLCASSQQGYEQYFGPGTRLTVT.

CDR3: CASSYGRAYEQYF. The CDR3 nucleotides read TGTGCCAGCAGTTATGGCAGGGCCTACGAGCAGTACTTC. The genes are TRBV6-2 or TRBV6-3 and TRBJ2-7; D might be TRBD1 (5 bases). Trimming shortened V by 3 bases and J by 2 bases, and 8 bases separated the two germline ends. Germline V gene data show CDR1 as MNHEY and CDR2 as SVGEGT. The CDR3 covers 13 residues.

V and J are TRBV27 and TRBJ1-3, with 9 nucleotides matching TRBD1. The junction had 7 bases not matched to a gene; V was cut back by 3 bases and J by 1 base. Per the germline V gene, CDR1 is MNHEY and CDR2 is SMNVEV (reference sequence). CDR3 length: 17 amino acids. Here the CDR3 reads CASSFRGGTGSGNTIYF. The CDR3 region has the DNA TGTGCCAGCAGTTTCAGGGGGGGGACAGGGTCTGGAAACACCATATATTTT.

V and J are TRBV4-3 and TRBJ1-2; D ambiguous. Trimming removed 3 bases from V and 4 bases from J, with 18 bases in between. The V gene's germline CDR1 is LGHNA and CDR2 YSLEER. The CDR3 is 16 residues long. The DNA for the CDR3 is TGCGCCAGCAGCCAGCGGCAGGCCACTTCCCCCTATGGCTACACCTTC. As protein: CASSQRQATSPYGYTF.

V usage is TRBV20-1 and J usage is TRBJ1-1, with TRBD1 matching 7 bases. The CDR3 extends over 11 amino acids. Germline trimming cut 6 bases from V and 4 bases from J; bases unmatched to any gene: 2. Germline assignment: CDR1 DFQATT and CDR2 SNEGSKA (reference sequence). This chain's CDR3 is CSAGTVTEAFF. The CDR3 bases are TGCAGTGCCGGGACAGTCACTGAAGCTTTCTTT.

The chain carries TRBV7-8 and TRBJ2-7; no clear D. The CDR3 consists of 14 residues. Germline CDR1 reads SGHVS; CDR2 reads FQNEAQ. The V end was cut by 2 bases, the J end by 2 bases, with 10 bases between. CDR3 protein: CASSLNVGAYEQYF. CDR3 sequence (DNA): TGTGCCAGCAGCTTAAATGTAGGAGCCTACGAGCAGTACTTC.

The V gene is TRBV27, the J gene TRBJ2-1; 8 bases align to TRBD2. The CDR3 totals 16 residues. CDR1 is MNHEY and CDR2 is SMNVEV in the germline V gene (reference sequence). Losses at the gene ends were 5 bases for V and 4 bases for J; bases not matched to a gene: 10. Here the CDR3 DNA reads TGTGCCAGCAGTCCAAAACTAGCGGCCCAATACAATGAGCAGTTCTTC. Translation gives CASSPKLAAQYNEQFF.

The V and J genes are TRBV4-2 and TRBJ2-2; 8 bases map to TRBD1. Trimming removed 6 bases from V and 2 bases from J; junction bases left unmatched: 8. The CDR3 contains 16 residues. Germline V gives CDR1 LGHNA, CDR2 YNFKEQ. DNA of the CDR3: TGTGCCAGCAGTCCCGGACAGGGAGCCAACACCGGGGAGCTGTTTTTT. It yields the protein CASSPGQGANTGELFF.